One sample yielded the 30 T cell receptor beta chains listed below, sequenced in a study of shared clonotypes between healthy human individuals (dated by TCRdb to about 2020). The library was produced with the immunoSEQ multiplex PCR assay. In its TCRdb copy, this immuneACCESS table keeps in-frame sequences only and misses some clones. Where compared with another copy, unresolved V genes explain less than half of these, and the others have no known cause. In this sample the table shows 1,400,000 or so clones, approximately 98.5% of which occur a single time. The top ten clonotypes cover about 0.4% of the sample. Specimen: naive CD4+ T cells sorted from blood. In light of the paper, this sample's cell subset or site label describes: CD45RA+ positively selected. The source of these receptors is a young man in good health.

The chain has TRBV7-2 and TRBJ1-3; D gene unclear. There are 11 residues in the CDR3. Germline V lookup: CDR1 SGHTA, CDR2 FQGNSA. V was cut by 5 bases and J by 7 bases, with 6 bases left in between. CDR3 region: CASSPQNTIYF. CDR3 sequence (DNA): TGTGCCAGCAGCCCCCAGAACACCATATATTTT.

The chain carries TRBV9 and TRBJ2-2; possibly TRBD2 for D (6 bases). V lost 2 bases and J lost 1, with 12 bases in between. Looked up from germline, CDR1 is SGDLS and CDR2 is YYNGEE. The CDR3 loop spans 16 amino acids. CDR3: CASSVDLRENTGELFF. The CDR3, as DNA: TGTGCCAGCAGCGTGGATCTGCGGGAGAACACCGGGGAGCTGTTTTTT.

This chain uses TRBV5-1 with TRBJ2-7; a possible D gene is TRBD1 (6 bases). The V end was cut by 2 bases, the J end by 6 bases, with 21 bases between. The germline V gene encodes CDR1 SGHRS and CDR2 YFSETQ. The CDR3 contains 16 residues. The CDR3 loop is CASSLAGTDRSGEQYF. The CDR3, as DNA: TGCGCCAGCAGCTTAGCCGGAACTGACAGGTCCGGCGAGCAGTACTTC.

V gene TRBV5-1 combines with J gene TRBJ2-2; D is undetermined. V was trimmed by 4 bases and J by 3 bases, leaving 19 bases between them. In germline, CDR1 is SGHRS, CDR2 YFSETQ. The CDR3 sequence is 17 residues long. As DNA, the CDR3 is TGCGCCAGCAGCGGAATAGCTAGGAAGTTCGACACCGGGGAGCTGTTTTTT. Its translation is CASSGIARKFDTGELFF.

The table lists this clone with a count of one. The V and J genes are TRBV5-1 and TRBJ2-5; D gene ambiguous. Looked up from germline, CDR1 is SGHRS and CDR2 is YFSETQ. The CDR3 is 14 amino acids. V lost 3 bases and J 5 bases, leaving 14 bases between the germline ends. CDR3 bases: TGCGCCAGCAGCTCAAGACATAACGGGGAGACCCAGTACTTC. Protein sequence: CASSSRHNGETQYF.

CDR3 DNA: TGTGCCAGCAGCGTAGGTCACAGGGACTATGGCTACACCTTC. This sequence encodes CASSVGHRDYGYTF. The chain joins TRBV9 to TRBJ1-2; TRBD1 might be the D (6 bases). Trimming left V 0 bases short and J 3 bases short, with 9 bases between. The germline V gene has CDR1 SGDLS and CDR2 YYNGEE. This CDR3 spans 14 amino acids. The full variable domain, in which reference TRBV9 and TRBJ1-2 provide the parts outside the CDR3, is DSGVTQTPKHLITATGQRVTLRCSPRSGDLSVYWYQQSLDQGLQFLIQYYNGEERAKGNILERFSAQQFPDLHSELNLSSLELGDSALYFCASSVGHRDYGYTFGSGTRLTVV.

The chain is built from TRBV6-6 and TRBJ2-1, with 12 bases lining up with TRBD2. The ends lost 7 bases at V and 9 bases at J; junction bases unmatched: 13. This CDR3 has 16 residues. The germline CDR1 and CDR2 sequences are MNHNY and SVGAGI (reference sequence). The CDR3 DNA follows: TGTGCCAGCATCCCCTCCGGGACTAGCGGGCCCACTGAGCAGTTCTTC. It specifies CASIPSGTSGPTEQFF.

The rearrangement uses TRBV4-1 and TRBJ2-1; 9 bases align to TRBD2. Germline V gene data show CDR1 as MGHRA and CDR2 as YSYEKL. V shed 0 bases and J 0 bases; nucleotides not matched to a gene: 9. The CDR3 is 19 amino acids. The CDR3 sequence: CASSQERSSGASSYNEQFF. CDR3 DNA sequence: TGCGCCAGCAGCCAAGAAAGGTCTAGCGGGGCTAGCTCCTACAATGAGCAGTTCTTC.

The rearrangement links TRBV5-1 to TRBJ2-7, with 7 positions matching TRBD1. Germline V gene sequence: CDR1 SGHRS, CDR2 YFSETQ. The CDR3 sequence is 15 residues long. V was pared by 4 bases and J by 6 bases, with 13 bases of the junction left unmatched. The CDR3 bases are TGCGCCAGCAGCAAAGGGGGACAGTCAAACGGCGAGCAGTACTTC. It yields the protein CASSKGGQSNGEQYF. Complete variable domain (other parts from reference TRBV5-1 and TRBJ2-7): KAGVTQTPRYLIKTRGQQVTLSCSPISGHRSVSWYQQTPGQGLQFLFEYFSETQRNKGNFPGRFSGRQFSNSRSEMNVSTLELGDSALYLCASSKGGQSNGEQYFGPGTRLTVT.

V is TRBV7-9 and J is TRBJ1-3; D gene unclear. This CDR3 region has 16 residues. CDR1 is SEHNR and CDR2 is FQNEAQ in the germline V gene (reference sequence). Trimming took 1 base from V and 2 from J, leaving 12 bases between them. For the CDR3, the DNA is TGTGCCAGCAGCTTAGGATCCGGGCCAGCTGGAAACACCATATATTTT. Translating it yields CASSLGSGPAGNTIYF.

The chain carries TRBV7-2 and TRBJ2-1; D not resolved. The CDR3 spans 11 residues. The V and J ends lost 4 bases and 9 bases respectively, with 7 bases between them. Germline loops: CDR1 SGHTA, CDR2 FQGNSA. CDR3: CASSSIVEQFF. The CDR3 DNA sequence: TGTGCCAGCAGCTCGATAGTTGAGCAGTTCTTC.

This chain uses TRBV5-1 with TRBJ2-1; D is perhaps TRBD1 (5 bases). Trimming shortened V by 0 bases and J by 5 bases, and 12 bases separated the two germline ends. Germline CDR1 is SGHRS and CDR2 is YFSETQ. The CDR3 length is 15 residues. This chain's CDR3 is CASSLESNRHNEQFF. The CDR3 DNA is TGCGCCAGCAGCTTGGAATCAAACAGGCACAATGAGCAGTTCTTC. Using reference TRBV5-1 and TRBJ2-1 for the parts outside the CDR3, the full variable domain is KAGVTQTPRYLIKTRGQQVTLSCSPISGHRSVSWYQQTPGQGLQFLFEYFSETQRNKGNFPGRFSGRQFSNSRSEMNVSTLELGDSALYLCASSLESNRHNEQFFGPGTRLTVL.

The chain is built from TRBV7-2 and TRBJ2-7; the match to TRBD2 covers 10 bases. The CDR3 is 16 amino acids. Germline-derived CDR1 and CDR2 are SGHTA and FQGNSA. V dropped 1 base and J dropped 5; count of bases not matched to a gene: 8. The chain's CDR3 is CASSLGPSGSTHEQYF. The CDR3 DNA reads TGTGCCAGCAGCTTAGGCCCTAGCGGGAGTACCCACGAGCAGTACTTC. Drawing the rest from reference TRBV7-2 and TRBJ2-7, the complete variable domain is GAGVSQSPSNKVTEKGKDVELRCDPISGHTALYWYRQSLGQGLEFLIYFQGNSAPDKSGLPSDRFSAERTGGSVSTLTIQRTQQEDSAVYLCASSLGPSGSTHEQYFGPGTRLTVT.

The chain is built from TRBV2 and TRBJ1-3; 7 bases are shared with TRBD1. CDR3 length: 13 residues. Germline CDR1 reads SNHLY; CDR2 reads FYNNEI. V was clipped by 6 bases and J by 4 bases; unmatched bases: 3. The CDR3 region is CASRDREGNTIYF. In DNA, the CDR3 is TGTGCCAGCAGAGACAGGGAAGGAAACACCATATATTTT.

This sequence joins TRBV5-1 and TRBJ2-1; D perhaps matches TRBD2 (5 bases). The CDR3 consists of 15 residues. Germline CDR1 is SGHRS and CDR2 is YFSETQ. The germline V and J ends were trimmed by 5 bases and 4 bases, with 16 bases remaining between them. The DNA of the CDR3 is TGCGCCAGCAGATCGTCGTGGGAGCCATACAATGAGCAGTTCTTC. This gives the protein CASRSSWEPYNEQFF.

The chain employs TRBV7-6 and TRBJ1-3, with a weak D call TRBD1 (6 bases). The CDR3 length is 16 residues. V gave up 0 bases and J gave up 4 bases, with 13 bases separating them. Germline V gives CDR1 SGHVS, CDR2 FNYEAQ. In DNA form, the CDR3 reads TGTGCCAGCAGCTTAGCCTCAGGGGAGACGGGAAACACCATATATTTT. Amino acids: CASSLASGETGNTIYF.

This sequence joins TRBV19 and TRBJ1-1, with a tentative D call TRBD1 (5 bases). The V gene's germline CDR1 is LNHDA and CDR2 SQIVND (reference sequence). Trimming removed 2 bases at V and 10 bases at J, with 11 bases between. The CDR3 runs 12 residues. In DNA form, the CDR3 reads TGTGCCAGTAGTATACGGGGCGCAGCAGCTTTCTTT. Protein: CASSIRGAAAFF.

The chain recombines TRBV28 with TRBJ2-1; 10 nucleotides align to TRBD1. The V and J ends lost 2 bases and 9 bases, in that order; junction bases with no gene match: 10. This CDR3 comprises 16 residues. Germline V lookup: CDR1 MDHEN, CDR2 SYDVKM. This chain's CDR3 is CASSLTGTGVLGEQFF. CDR3 bases: TGTGCCAGCAGTTTAACCGGGACAGGGGTTCTAGGTGAGCAGTTCTTC.

This sequence joins TRBV4-3 and TRBJ2-3; 9 bases match TRBD2. The CDR3 sequence is 16 residues long. The V gene's germline CDR1 is LGHNA and CDR2 YSLEER. V gave up 0 bases and J gave up 3 bases; unmatched junction bases: 4. CDR3 loop: CASSQEVAGATDTQYF. CDR3 coding DNA: TGCGCCAGCAGCCAAGAGGTAGCGGGAGCAACAGATACGCAGTATTTT.

The chain is built from TRBV14 and TRBJ2-2; D unresolved. The CDR3 extends over 15 amino acids. Trimming cost V 2 bases and J 3 bases, with 10 bases left between them. Germline lookup yields CDR1 SGHDN and CDR2 FVKESK. CDR3 sequence (DNA): TGTGCCAGCAGCCAAAGAATAACGGACACCGGGGAGCTGTTTTTT. It translates to CASSQRITDTGELFF.

The chain combines TRBV6-1 with TRBJ2-7; tentatively, D is TRBD1 (6 bases). Trimming removed 2 bases at V and 2 bases at J, with 13 bases between. CDR3 length equals 15 residues. From germline, CDR1 is MNHNS and CDR2 SASEGT. In DNA, the CDR3 is TGTGCCAGCAGTGAACTGAAGGGGACACCCTACGAGCAGTACTTC. Translated: CASSELKGTPYEQYF.

J is TRBJ1-2 and V is TRBV2, with a tentative D call TRBD1 (5 bases). The V gene lost 2 bases and the J gene lost 2 bases, with 12 bases spanning the gap. CDR3 length: 15 residues. Germline loops: CDR1 SNHLY, CDR2 FYNNEI. CDR3 coding DNA: TGTGCCAGCAGTGAACAGGGATCCGGAAACTATGGCTACACCTTC. Protein: CASSEQGSGNYGYTF. Combining the CDR3 with reference TRBV2 and TRBJ1-2 gives the whole variable domain EPEVTQTPSHQVTQMGQEVILRCVPISNHLYFYWYRQILGQKVEFLVSFYNNEISEKSEIFDDQFSVERPDGSNFTLKIRSTKLEDSAMYFCASSEQGSGNYGYTFGSGTRLTVV.

The rearrangement links TRBV18 to TRBJ1-2, with D perhaps TRBD1 (6 bases). The CDR3 spans 16 residues. CDR1 is KGHSH, CDR2 LQKENI, per germline. The ends were cut back, 2 bases at V and 0 bases at J, with 13 bases in the middle. The CDR3 sequence is CASSPFPGQSNYGYTF. The DNA of the CDR3 is TGTGCCAGCTCACCATTCCCCGGACAGTCTAACTATGGCTACACCTTC.

The chain joins TRBV27 to TRBJ2-3, with TRBD2 identical over 8 bases. The CDR3 extends over 13 amino acids. The germline V gene encodes CDR1 MNHEY and CDR2 SMNVEV (reference sequence). V dropped 6 bases and J dropped 1; count of bases not matched to a gene: 0. The CDR3 sequence: CASRTSGTDTQYF. The CDR3 DNA follows: TGTGCCAGCAGGACTAGCGGCACAGATACGCAGTATTTT.

A remark on this clone: This CDR3 is also generated by other DNA sequences in the sample. The chain couples TRBV5-6 to TRBJ2-7, with unresolved D. The CDR3 is 13 residues long. The V gene's germline CDR1 is SGHDT and CDR2 YYEEEE. Trimming cost V 0 bases and J 6 bases, with 10 bases left between them. CDR3 in DNA: TGTGCCAGCAGCTTGGCCGGACCAGGCGAGCAGTACTTC. This encodes CASSLAGPGEQYF.

This chain links TRBV11-3 with TRBJ2-5; 7 bases are shared with TRBD2. J lost 2 bases, V lost 5 bases, and 11 bases had no gene match. The CDR3 spans 16 residues. Germline CDR1 is SGHNT and CDR2 is YENEEA. The CDR3, as DNA: TGTGCCAGCAGCCTACCGGCGGGCGGGAGACAAGAGACCCAGTACTTC. Translation: CASSLPAGGRQETQYF.

The CDR3 bases are TGTGCCAGCAGTCCTCAGACCGCATATCAGCCCCAGCATTTT. Translating it yields CASSPQTAYQPQHF. This sequence joins TRBV28 and TRBJ1-5; no firm D call. Germline CDR1 reads MDHEN; CDR2 reads SYDVKM. Between the trimmed V and J ends, which lost 5 bases and 5 bases, there was a span of 13 bases. The CDR3 totals 14 residues.

This clone was picked up one time. The chain couples TRBV27 to TRBJ2-7; the match to TRBD1 covers 9 bases. J lost 3 bases, V lost 1 base, and 4 bases had no gene match. This CDR3 is built from 15 residues. Germline values: CDR1 MNHEY, CDR2 SMNVEV (reference sequence). This CDR3 is CASSLYRTGDYEQYF. The CDR3 nucleotides read TGTGCCAGCAGTTTATATCGGACAGGGGACTACGAGCAGTACTTC.

As DNA, the CDR3 is TGTGCCAGCTGCCTCTCCCGTCAGGAGGGGCGAAGCAATCAGCCCCAGCATTTT. Encoded protein: CASCLSRQEGRSNQPQHF. The rearrangement joins TRBV21-1 to TRBJ1-5. TRBV21-1 is flagged as a pseudogene. The CDR3 has 18 amino acids.

In its sample, this clone was seen a few times. The sample carries other DNA sequences with the same CDR3. V is TRBV28 and J is TRBJ2-2, with no clear D. V lost 1 base to trimming and J lost 6 bases, with 6 bases between them. The CDR3 contains 13 residues. Germline assignment: CDR1 MDHEN and CDR2 SYDVKM. In nucleotides, the CDR3 is TGTGCCAGCAGTTTATTAGGACCCGGGGAGCTGTTTTTT. The encoded protein is CASSLLGPGELFF.